This entry concerns a single T cell receptor (beta chain). Its antigen is unknown. PCR was performed using 60 Vbeta and 13 Jbeta primers. The data were produced by immunoSEQ multiplex PCR, yet TCRdb's version contains in-frame clones alone and is incomplete. The sample lists approximately 170,000 clones; 80% to 85% were seen once. The CDR3 runs 17 residues. Unmatched junction bases numbered 13, after V lost 3 bases and J lost 3 bases. Germline V gene sequence: CDR1 LNHNV, CDR2 YYDKDF (reference sequence). The sample originates from a study of cytomegalovirus exposure and HLA in healthy donors. General study points: Later, TCR association rates were found to vary by HLA locus, highest for DRB1 and lowest for HLA-C. TRBV6-2, TRBV6-3 and other indistinguishable V segments were excluded. Rarity held for most TCR sequences, but there were some public TCRs that occurred in many donors. As confirmed in vitro, a few CMV-associated chains were specific for CMV antigens.

This rearrangement joins TRBV15 to TRBJ2-5; TRBD1 aligns across 7 bases. The clonotype comes from a boy younger than 10 in good health and CMV-seronegative. The specimen was PBMCs. For the CDR3, the DNA is TGTGCCACCAGCAGCTATATTTCGACAGGGTCCAAAGAGACCCAGTACTTC. It is translated as CATSSYISTGSKETQYF. Supplemented by reference TRBV15 and TRBJ2-5, the full variable domain reads DAMVIQNPRYQVTQFGKPVTLSCSQTLNHNVMYWYQQKSSQAPKLLFHYYDKDFNNEADTPDNFQSRRPNTSFCFLDIRSPGLGDTAMYLCATSSYISTGSKETQYFGPGTRLLVL.